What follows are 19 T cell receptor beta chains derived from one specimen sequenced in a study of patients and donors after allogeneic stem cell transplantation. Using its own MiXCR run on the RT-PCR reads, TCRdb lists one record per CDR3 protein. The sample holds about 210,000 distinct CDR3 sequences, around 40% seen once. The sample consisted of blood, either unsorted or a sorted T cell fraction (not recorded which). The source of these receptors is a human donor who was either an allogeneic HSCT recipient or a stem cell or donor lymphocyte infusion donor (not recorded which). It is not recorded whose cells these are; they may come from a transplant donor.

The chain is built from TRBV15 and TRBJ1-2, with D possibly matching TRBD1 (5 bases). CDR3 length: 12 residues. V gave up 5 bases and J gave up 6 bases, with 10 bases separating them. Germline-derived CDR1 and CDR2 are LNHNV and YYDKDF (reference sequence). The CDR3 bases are TGTGCCACCAGCCAAGGCAGGGATGGCTACACCTTC. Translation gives CATSQGRDGYTF.

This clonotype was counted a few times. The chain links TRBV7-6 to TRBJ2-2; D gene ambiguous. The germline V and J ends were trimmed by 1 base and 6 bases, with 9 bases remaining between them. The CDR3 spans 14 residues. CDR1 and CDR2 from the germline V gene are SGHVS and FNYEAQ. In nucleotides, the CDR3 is TGTGCCAGCAGCTTAGATTGGGAATCCGGGGAGCTGTTTTTT. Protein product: CASSLDWESGELFF.

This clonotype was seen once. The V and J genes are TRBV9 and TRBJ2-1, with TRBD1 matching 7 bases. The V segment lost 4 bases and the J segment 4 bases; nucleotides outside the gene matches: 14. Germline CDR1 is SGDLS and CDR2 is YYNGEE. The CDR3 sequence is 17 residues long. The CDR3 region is CASSPQYGTEKYNEQFF. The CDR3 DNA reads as TGTGCCAGCAGCCCCCAGTACGGGACAGAAAAGTACAATGAGCAGTTCTTC.

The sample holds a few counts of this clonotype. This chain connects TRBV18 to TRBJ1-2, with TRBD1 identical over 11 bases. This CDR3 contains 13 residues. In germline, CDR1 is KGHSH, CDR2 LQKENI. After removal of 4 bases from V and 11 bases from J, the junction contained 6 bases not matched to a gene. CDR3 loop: CASSLRDRGLYTF. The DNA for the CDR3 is TGTGCCAGCTCACTCCGGGACAGGGGGTTGTACACCTTC.

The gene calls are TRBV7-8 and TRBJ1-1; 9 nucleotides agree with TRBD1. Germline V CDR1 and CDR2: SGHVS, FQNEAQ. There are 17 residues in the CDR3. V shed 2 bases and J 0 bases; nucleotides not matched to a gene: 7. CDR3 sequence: CASSLSYDRGMNTEAFF. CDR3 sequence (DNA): TGTGCCAGCAGCTTATCGTACGACAGGGGGATGAACACTGAAGCTTTCTTT.

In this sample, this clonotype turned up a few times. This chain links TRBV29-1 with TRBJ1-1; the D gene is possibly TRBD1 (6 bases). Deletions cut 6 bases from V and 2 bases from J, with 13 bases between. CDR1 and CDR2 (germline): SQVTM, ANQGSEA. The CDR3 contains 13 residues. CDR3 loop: CSVETGVNTEAFF. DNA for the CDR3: TGCAGCGTGGAGACAGGTGTAAACACTGAAGCTTTCTTT.

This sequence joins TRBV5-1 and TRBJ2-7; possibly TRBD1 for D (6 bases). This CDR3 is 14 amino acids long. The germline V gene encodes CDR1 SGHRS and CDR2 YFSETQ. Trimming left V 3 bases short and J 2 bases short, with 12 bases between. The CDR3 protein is CASSSRGRAYEQYF. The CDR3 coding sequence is TGCGCCAGCAGCTCCAGGGGAAGGGCCTACGAGCAGTACTTC.

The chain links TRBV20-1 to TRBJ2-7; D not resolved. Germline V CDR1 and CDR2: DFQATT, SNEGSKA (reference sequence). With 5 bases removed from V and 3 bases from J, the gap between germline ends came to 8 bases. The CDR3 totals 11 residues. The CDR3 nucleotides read TGCAGTGCTTTTAGGAGCTACGAGCAGTACTTC. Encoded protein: CSAFRSYEQYF.

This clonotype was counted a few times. CDR3 protein: CASNRDSNSPLHF. CDR3 DNA: TGTGCCAGCAACCGGGACAGTAATTCACCCCTCCACTTT. The J gene is TRBJ1-6, the V gene TRBV25-1; 7 bases align to TRBD1. CDR3 length equals 13 residues. The germline CDR1 and CDR2 sequences are MGHDK and SYGVNS. V was pared by 7 bases and J by 6 bases, with 3 bases of the junction left unmatched. Combining the CDR3 with reference TRBV25-1 and TRBJ1-6 gives the whole variable domain EADIYQTPRYLVIGTGKKITLECSQTMGHDKMYWYQQDPGMELHLIHYSYGVNSTEKGDLSSESTVSRIRTEHFPLTLESARPSHTSQYLCASNRDSNSPLHFGNGTRLTVT.

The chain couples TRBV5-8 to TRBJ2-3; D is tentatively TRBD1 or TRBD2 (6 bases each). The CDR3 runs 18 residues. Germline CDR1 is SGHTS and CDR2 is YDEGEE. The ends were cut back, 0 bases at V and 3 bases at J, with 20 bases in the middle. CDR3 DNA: TGTGCCAGCAGCTTGGTACTTATGTTGGGGGGCAGGACAGATACGCAGTATTTT. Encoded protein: CASSLVLMLGGRTDTQYF.

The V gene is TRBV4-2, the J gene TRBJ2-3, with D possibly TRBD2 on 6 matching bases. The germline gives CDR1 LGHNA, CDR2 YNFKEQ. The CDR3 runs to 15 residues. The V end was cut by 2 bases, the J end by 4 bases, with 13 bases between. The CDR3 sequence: CASSQLWRGPDTQYF. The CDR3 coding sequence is TGTGCCAGCAGCCAACTGTGGCGGGGACCAGATACGCAGTATTTT.

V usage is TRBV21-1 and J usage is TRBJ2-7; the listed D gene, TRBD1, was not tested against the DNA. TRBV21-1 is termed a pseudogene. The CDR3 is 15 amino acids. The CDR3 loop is CASSNPPGRVYEQYF. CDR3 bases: TGTGCCAGCAGCAACCCTCCGGGACGAGTCTACGAGCAGTACTTC.

The DNA of the CDR3 is TGTGCCAGCAGCTTAGATGCCAGGGATGGCTACACCTTC. It translates to CASSLDARDGYTF. The V gene is TRBV11-2, the J gene TRBJ1-2, with D possibly being TRBD1 (5 bases). Trimming cost V 0 bases and J 6 bases, with 8 bases left between them. Germline V gene lookup returns CDR1 SGHAT and CDR2 FQNNGV. The length of the CDR3 is 13 residues.

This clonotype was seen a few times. CDR3 loop: CATSDSRGTVNTIYF. The CDR3 nucleotides are TGTGCCACCAGTGATTCCCGGGGGACAGTAAACACCATATATTTT. V usage is TRBV24-1 and J usage is TRBJ1-3; the match to TRBD1 covers 7 bases. This CDR3 has 15 amino acids. From germline, CDR1 is KGHDR and CDR2 SFDVKD. Trimming at V came to 2 bases and at J to 6 bases, leaving 6 bases not matched to a gene.

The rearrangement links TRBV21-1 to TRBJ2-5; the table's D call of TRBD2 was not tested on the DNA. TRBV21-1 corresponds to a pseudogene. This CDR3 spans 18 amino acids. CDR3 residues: CASSKALAIAGGIETQYF. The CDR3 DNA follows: TGTGCCAGCAGCAAAGCGCTAGCGATAGCGGGGGGAATAGAGACCCAGTACTTC.

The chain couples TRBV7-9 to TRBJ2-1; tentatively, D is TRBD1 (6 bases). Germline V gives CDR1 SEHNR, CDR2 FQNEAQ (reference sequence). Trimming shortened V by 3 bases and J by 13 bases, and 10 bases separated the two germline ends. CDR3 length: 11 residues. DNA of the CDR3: TGTGCCAGCAGCTTTGGACAGCAACAGTTCTTC. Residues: CASSFGQQQFF.

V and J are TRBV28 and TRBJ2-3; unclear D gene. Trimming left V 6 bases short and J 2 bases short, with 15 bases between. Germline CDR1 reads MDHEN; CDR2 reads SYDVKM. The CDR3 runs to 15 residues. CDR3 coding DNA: TGTGCCAGCAGCTACGTAAGGGCGGCCACAGATACGCAGTATTTT. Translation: CASSYVRAATDTQYF.

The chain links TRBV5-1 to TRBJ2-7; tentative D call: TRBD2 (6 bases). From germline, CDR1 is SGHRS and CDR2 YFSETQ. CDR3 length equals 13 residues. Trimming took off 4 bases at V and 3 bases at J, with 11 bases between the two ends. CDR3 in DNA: TGCGCCAGCAGCAGGGCGGGGTTCTACGAGCAGTACTTC. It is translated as CASSRAGFYEQYF.

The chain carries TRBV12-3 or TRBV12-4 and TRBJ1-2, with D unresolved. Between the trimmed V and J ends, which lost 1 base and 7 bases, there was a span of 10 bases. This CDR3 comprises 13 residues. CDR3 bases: TGTGCCAGCAGTTTAGGGGGTTTGCGTGGCTACACCTTC. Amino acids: CASSLGGLRGYTF.